The 23 T cell receptor beta chains below were found in one sample sequenced in a study of response to subunit inactivated influenza vaccine. TCRdb ran MiXCR on the RT-PCR reads and lists one entry per CDR3 protein. Counted here are hundreds of thousands of distinct CDR3 sequences, 6.5% to 8% occurring once; the ten biggest clones make up approximately 12%. The sequencing here drew on PBMCs from blood, taken about 23 months after vaccination. The receptors shown here come from a man aged 50-75 years who received an inactivated influenza vaccine.

This rearrangement joins TRBV7-3 to TRBJ1-3, with a tentative D call TRBD1 (5 bases). V was shortened by 2 bases and J by 4 bases, with 12 bases between the two germline ends. CDR1 and CDR2 (germline): SGHTA, FQGTGA. The CDR3 contains 15 residues. CDR3 bases: TGTGCCAGCAGCTTAGGCACAGGAAGGGGAAACACCATATATTTT. Translating gives CASSLGTGRGNTIYF.

The V gene is TRBV5-1, the J gene TRBJ2-5; maybe TRBD1 (6 bases). V dropped 5 bases and J dropped 2 bases, with 19 bases sitting between them. This CDR3 has 16 amino acids. Per germline, CDR1 SGHRS and CDR2 YFSETQ. Here the CDR3 reads CASSIGTNTFQETQYF. Written as DNA, the CDR3 is TGCGCCAGCAGTATTGGGACAAACACCTTTCAAGAGACCCAGTACTTC.

This chain uses TRBV12-3 or TRBV12-4 with TRBJ1-4, with unresolved D. Trimming shortened V by 3 bases and J by 3 bases, and 8 bases separated the two germline ends. This CDR3 comprises 14 residues. The DNA for the CDR3 is TGTGCCAGCAGTTTTCCCGGATCTAATGAAAAACTGTTTTTT. Protein sequence: CASSFPGSNEKLFF.

This clonotype was counted at least ten times. The rearrangement joins TRBV2 to TRBJ2-1, with D uncertain. Trimming cost V 3 bases and J 6 bases, with 9 bases left between them. The CDR3 consists of 13 residues. Germline V gene lookup returns CDR1 SNHLY and CDR2 FYNNEI. Here the CDR3 reads CASSDGGGNEQFF. The CDR3 bases are TGTGCCAGCAGTGACGGCGGCGGCAATGAGCAGTTCTTC.

In this sample, this clonotype turned up many times. The chain links TRBV12-3 or TRBV12-4 to TRBJ1-6, with TRBD1 matching 10 bases. The CDR3 runs 14 residues. J lost 9 bases, V lost 5 bases, and 4 bases had no gene match. The CDR3 here is CASSARDRGSPLHF. As DNA, the CDR3 is TGTGCCAGCAGTGCCCGGGACAGGGGTTCACCCCTCCACTTT.

The chain combines TRBV25-1 with TRBJ1-6, with D unclear. The CDR3 contains 14 residues. Germline CDR1 reads MGHDK; CDR2 reads SYGVNS. Trimming removed 0 bases at V and 3 bases at J, with 3 bases between. The CDR3 loop reads CASSEYGYNSPLHF. In DNA form, the CDR3 reads TGTGCCAGCAGTGAATACGGCTATAATTCACCCCTCCACTTT.

The rearrangement joins TRBV4-3 to TRBJ2-5; no firm D call. The CDR3 totals 14 residues. Trimming took off 0 bases at V and 5 bases at J, with 10 bases between the two ends. Germline V gives CDR1 LGHNA, CDR2 YSLEER. CDR3 amino acids: CASSQDRQVETQYF. The CDR3 DNA sequence: TGCGCCAGCAGCCAAGATCGTCAGGTTGAGACCCAGTACTTC.

This clonotype was detected ten times or more. V usage is TRBV12-3 or TRBV12-4 and J usage is TRBJ1-2; D possibly corresponds to TRBD1 (5 bases). V was clipped by 6 bases and J by 7 bases, with 15 bases between them. The CDR3 totals 13 residues. The CDR3 coding sequence is TGTGCCAGCAGCCCCCAGGGAAAGGCTGGCTACACCTTC. Protein sequence: CASSPQGKAGYTF.

This clonotype was seen many times. V is TRBV18 and J is TRBJ1-1; D is undetermined. Germline V gene lookup returns CDR1 KGHSH and CDR2 LQKENI. The CDR3 length is 15 residues. The ends were cut back, 1 base at V and 3 bases at J, with 12 bases in the middle. This chain's CDR3 is CASSPRAAGDTEAFF. CDR3 coding DNA: TGTGCCAGCTCACCACGGGCAGCTGGGGACACTGAAGCTTTCTTT.

The V call is TRBV7-6, the J call TRBJ1-1; no definite D call. CDR3 size: 17 residues. Germline lookup yields CDR1 SGHVS and CDR2 FNYEAQ. V shed 2 bases and J shed 1 base, with 17 bases lying between them. Here the CDR3 DNA reads TGTGCCAGCAGCTTAACGGAGGTGGCAGCCTCGAACACTGAAGCTTTCTTT. This encodes CASSLTEVAASNTEAFF.

This clonotype was observed at least ten times. The chain is built from TRBV29-1 and TRBJ2-3, with a weak D call TRBD2 (7 bases). Germline CDR1 is SQVTM and CDR2 is ANQGSEA. This CDR3 comprises 14 residues. Trimming removed 2 bases at V and 1 base at J, with 10 bases between. The CDR3 nucleotides are TGCAGCGTTGAAACGGGGGGCCGCACAGATACGCAGTATTTT. It codes for CSVETGGRTDTQYF.

J is TRBJ1-5 and V is TRBV20-1; 7 bases match TRBD1. From germline, CDR1 is DFQATT and CDR2 SNEGSKA (reference sequence). CDR3 size: 16 residues. J lost 0 bases, V lost 0 bases, and 5 bases had no gene match. The chain's CDR3 is CSARDTTGPSNQPQHF. The CDR3 nucleotides read TGCAGTGCTAGAGATACGACAGGGCCTAGCAATCAGCCCCAGCATTTT.

This clonotype was seen only a few times. The chain uses TRBV12-3 or TRBV12-4 and TRBJ2-2; 10 nucleotides agree with TRBD1. The CDR3 spans 15 residues. V trimming: 8 bases; J trimming: 5 bases; junction bases outside the gene matches: 8. The CDR3 protein is CASRPGTGATGELFF. In DNA form, the CDR3 reads TGTGCCAGCCGTCCGGGGACAGGGGCAACCGGGGAGCTGTTTTTT.

This sequence joins TRBV29-1 and TRBJ2-3, with D unresolved. This CDR3 comprises 15 residues. CDR1 and CDR2 (germline): SQVTM, ANQGSEA. Trimming took 1 base from V and 2 from J, leaving 13 bases between them. The CDR3 here is CSVEVYGDYTDTQYF. The CDR3 nucleotides are TGCAGCGTTGAAGTGTATGGGGATTACACAGATACGCAGTATTTT.

The chain recombines TRBV29-1 with TRBJ2-1; D gene ambiguous. The V gene's germline CDR1 is SQVTM and CDR2 ANQGSEA. There are 13 residues in the CDR3. Trimming stripped 5 bases from V and 9 bases from J, with 17 bases between. CDR3 sequence: CSVIGRARAEQFF. CDR3 DNA sequence: TGCAGCGTTATTGGACGAGCGCGCGCTGAGCAGTTCTTC.

This clonotype showed up many times. The chain joins TRBV10-3 to TRBJ2-2, with D possibly TRBD1 on 5 matching bases. V dropped 2 bases and J dropped 3 bases, with 7 bases sitting between them. Germline loops: CDR1 ENHRY, CDR2 SYGVKD. The CDR3 is 14 amino acids. The CDR3 DNA reads as TGTGCCATCAGTGAGGCCAGGGACACCGGGGAGCTGTTTTTT. Translation: CAISEARDTGELFF.

This clonotype was seen at least ten times. This chain links TRBV6-5 with TRBJ2-7; TRBD2 aligns across 10 bases. The V gene end was trimmed by 1 base and the J gene end by 4 bases; junction bases not matched to a gene: 7. Germline assignment: CDR1 MNHEY and CDR2 SVGAGI. The CDR3 is 16 amino acids. The DNA for the CDR3 is TGTGCCAGCAGTTACTACCCTAGCGGGAGTACTTACGAGCAGTACTTC. Protein product: CASSYYPSGSTYEQYF.

The CDR3 region is CASSTGTSGGNEQFF. The CDR3 region has the DNA TGTGCCAGCAGCACTGGGACTAGCGGGGGCAATGAGCAGTTCTTC. The chain carries TRBV6-1 and TRBJ2-1; 14 bases fit TRBD2. Germline lookup yields CDR1 MNHNS and CDR2 SASEGT. The length of the CDR3 is 15 residues. The J segment lost 6 bases and the V segment lost 6 bases, leaving 4 bases of the junction unmatched.

The genes are TRBV20-1 and TRBJ2-2; 15 bases map to TRBD2. With 0 bases clipped from V and 6 bases from J, the junction kept 20 bases outside the gene matches. CDR1 is DFQATT, CDR2 SNEGSKA, per germline (reference sequence). CDR3 length equals 22 residues. The CDR3 is CSARDGTVWGTSGRMKAGELFF. The CDR3 nucleotides are TGCAGTGCTAGAGATGGGACTGTCTGGGGGACTAGCGGGAGGATGAAAGCCGGGGAGCTGTTTTTT.

This clonotype was recorded many times. This chain links TRBV20-1 with TRBJ1-5, with TRBD1 matching 7 bases. J lost 1 base, V lost 6 bases, and 6 bases had no gene match. This CDR3 is built from 14 residues. Germline CDR1 reads DFQATT; CDR2 reads SNEGSKA (reference sequence). Here the CDR3 DNA reads TGCAGTGCCGCACAGGGGTCCAGCAATCAGCCCCAGCATTTT. Translating it yields CSAAQGSSNQPQHF.

This clonotype was detected only a few times. The CDR3 region is CSASRETSGPYEQYF. CDR3 in DNA: TGCAGTGCTTCCCGAGAGACTAGCGGTCCCTACGAGCAGTACTTC. The V call is TRBV20-1, the J call TRBJ2-7; TRBD2 matches at 9 bases. CDR1 and CDR2 (germline): DFQATT, SNEGSKA (reference sequence). V shed 5 bases, J shed 2 bases, and the junction held 10 bases outside the gene matches. The CDR3 runs 15 residues.

This clonotype was recorded at least ten times. The rearrangement links TRBV29-1 to TRBJ1-5, with TRBD1 matching 7 bases. J gave up 2 bases and V 5 bases, and 3 bases lay outside the gene matches. The CDR3 spans 13 residues. Germline CDR1 SQVTM, CDR2 ANQGSEA. CDR3 in amino acids: CSVRGPGNQPQHF. CDR3 DNA sequence: TGCAGCGTTAGGGGGCCAGGCAATCAGCCCCAGCATTTT. The full variable domain, rest sourced from reference TRBV29-1 and TRBJ1-5, is SAVISQKPSRDICQRGTSLTIQCQVDSQVTMMFWYRQQPGQSLTLIATANQGSEATYESGFVIDKFPISRPNLTFSTLTVSNMSPEDSSIYLCSVRGPGNQPQHFGDGTRLSIL.

The chain joins TRBV18 to TRBJ1-2, with D uncertain. V was shortened by 3 bases and J by 4 bases, with 15 bases between the two germline ends. The CDR3 runs 15 residues. The germline V gene has CDR1 KGHSH and CDR2 LQKENI. CDR3 sequence reads: CASSPKQVFPYGYTF. The CDR3 DNA reads TGTGCCAGCTCACCGAAGCAGGTTTTTCCCTATGGCTACACCTTC.